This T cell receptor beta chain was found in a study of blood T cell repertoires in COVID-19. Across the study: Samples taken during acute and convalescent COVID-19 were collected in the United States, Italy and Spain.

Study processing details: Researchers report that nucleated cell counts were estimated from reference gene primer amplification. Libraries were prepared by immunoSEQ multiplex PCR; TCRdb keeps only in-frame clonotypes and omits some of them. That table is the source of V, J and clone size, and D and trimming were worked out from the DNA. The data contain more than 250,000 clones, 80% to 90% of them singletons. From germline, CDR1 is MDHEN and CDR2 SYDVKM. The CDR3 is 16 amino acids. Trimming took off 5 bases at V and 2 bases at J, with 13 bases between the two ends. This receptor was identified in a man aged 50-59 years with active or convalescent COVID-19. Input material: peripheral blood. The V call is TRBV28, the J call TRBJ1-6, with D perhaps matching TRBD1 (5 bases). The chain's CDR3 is CASSLLQATYNSPLHF. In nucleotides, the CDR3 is TGTGCCAGCAGTCTTTTACAGGCAACCTATAATTCACCCCTCCACTTT.